This T cell receptor (beta chain) appears in the sequencing data of a study of blood T cell repertoires in COVID-19. Data came from immunoSEQ multiplex PCR; TCRdb stores just in-frame clones and leaves some out. Of 14,000 to 15,000 clones listed, 85% to 95% are singletons. This CDR3 has 15 amino acids. Sequencing used peripheral blood. This chain connects TRBV21-1 to TRBJ1-5. TRBV21-1 is described as a pseudogene. The TCR originated in a human donor with active COVID-19. The donor label of this sample is uncertain. CDR3 region: CASSKEEGINQPQHF. The CDR3 coding sequence is TGTGCCAGCAGCAAAGAGGAGGGAATTAATCAGCCCCAGCATTTT.